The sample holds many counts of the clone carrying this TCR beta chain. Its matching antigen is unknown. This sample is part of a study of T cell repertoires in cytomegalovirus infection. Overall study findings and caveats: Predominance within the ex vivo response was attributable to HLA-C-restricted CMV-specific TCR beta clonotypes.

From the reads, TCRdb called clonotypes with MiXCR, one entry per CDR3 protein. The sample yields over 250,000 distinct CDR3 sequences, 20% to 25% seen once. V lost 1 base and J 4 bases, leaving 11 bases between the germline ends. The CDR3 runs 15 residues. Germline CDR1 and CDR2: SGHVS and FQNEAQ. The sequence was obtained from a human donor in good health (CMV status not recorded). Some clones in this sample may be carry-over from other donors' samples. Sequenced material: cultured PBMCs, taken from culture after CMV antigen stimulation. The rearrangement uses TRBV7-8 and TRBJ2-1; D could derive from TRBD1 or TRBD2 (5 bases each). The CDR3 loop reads CASSLGVGVYNEQFF. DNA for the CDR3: TGTGCCAGCAGCTTAGGCGTGGGGGTTTACAATGAGCAGTTCTTC.